This TCR beta chain was profiled in a study of cytomegalovirus exposure and HLA in healthy donors. General study findings and limits: TCR beta sequences reportedly predicted most subjects' HLA-A and HLA-B alleles accurately.

Looked up from germline, CDR1 is MGHRA and CDR2 is YSYEKL. This CDR3 spans 15 amino acids. With 60 Vbeta and 13 Jbeta primers, the PCR was carried out. Measured with immunoSEQ multiplex PCR; TCRdb has only the in-frame clones, and not every one. The repertoire consists of approximately 70,000 clones, with around 80% occurring once and the leading ten covering 9.7%. As concerns this clone: Its antigen is currently unknown.

This receptor was obtained from a man aged 40-50 years in good health and CMV-seronegative. Sample: PBMCs. The chain recombines TRBV4-1 with TRBJ2-5; 9 bases agree with TRBD1. Matching the DNA end better, TRBJ2-7 makes the J call doubtful. Here the CDR3 reads CASSQGQGPSYEQYF. CDR3 in DNA: TGCGCCAGCAGCCAGGGACAGGGACCCAGCTACGAGCAGTACTTC.